Listed here are 14 T cell receptor beta chains from one sample, sequenced in a study of blood T cell repertoires in COVID-19. The assay was immunoSEQ multiplex PCR, and TCRdb's table has in-frame clones only and misses some. The sample includes a few hundred thousand clones, around 89% of them seen just once. Sequencing used peripheral blood. The receptors were gathered from a man aged 60 to 69 who had recovered from COVID-19.

This chain uses TRBV4-2 with TRBJ2-2, with D unresolved. The CDR3 length is 14 residues. Germline-derived CDR1 and CDR2 are LGHNA and YNFKEQ. V lost 1 base, J lost 2 bases, and 5 bases lay in between. CDR3 sequence reads: CASSQVINTGELFF. The CDR3 DNA reads TGTGCCAGCAGCCAAGTTATAAACACCGGGGAGCTGTTTTTT.

The rearrangement uses TRBV2 and TRBJ1-5; 9 bases map to TRBD1. The CDR3 is made up of 14 amino acids. Germline V gives CDR1 SNHLY, CDR2 FYNNEI. Trimming cost V 9 bases and J 6 bases; bases outside gene matches: 9. The CDR3 spells CASDRDRVSQPQHF. DNA of the CDR3: TGTGCCAGTGACCGGGACAGGGTGAGTCAGCCCCAGCATTTT.

The J gene is TRBJ2-1, the V gene TRBV7-9, with D possibly being TRBD1 (6 bases). Trimming stripped 10 bases from V and 6 bases from J, with 7 bases between. Germline CDR1 reads SEHNR; CDR2 reads FQNEAQ (reference sequence). The CDR3 runs 10 residues. CDR3 region: CATGANEQFF. The CDR3 DNA sequence: TGTGCCACAGGGGCCAATGAGCAGTTCTTC. Together with reference TRBV7-9 and TRBJ2-1, the CDR3 gives the full variable domain: DTGVSQNPRHKITKRGQNVTFRCDPISEHNRLYWYRQTLGQGPEFLTYFQNEAQLEKSRLLSDRFSAERPKGSFSTLEIQRTEQGDSAMYLCATGANEQFFGPGTRLTVL.

This chain joins TRBV19 and TRBJ2-7, with D possibly being TRBD2 (7 bases). Between the trimmed V and J ends, which lost 3 bases and 3 bases, there was a span of 12 bases. CDR1 LNHDA and CDR2 SQIVND come from the germline V gene (reference sequence). The CDR3 loop spans 14 amino acids. The CDR3 region has the DNA TGTGCCAGTAGTATGCGGGGGCCTGACTACGAGCAGTACTTC. The encoded protein is CASSMRGPDYEQYF.

This chain uses TRBV4-1 with TRBJ2-3; no clear D gene. This CDR3 is 15 amino acids long. Trimming removed 2 bases from V and 1 base from J, with 10 bases in between. The germline CDR1 and CDR2 sequences are MGHRA and YSYEKL. CDR3 in amino acids: CASSQSEVRTDTQYF. The CDR3 DNA is TGCGCCAGCAGCCAATCCGAGGTCCGCACAGATACGCAGTATTTT.

The chain combines TRBV5-1 with TRBJ2-2; 13 positions agree with TRBD2. Germline V gene sequence: CDR1 SGHRS, CDR2 YFSETQ. The length of the CDR3 is 17 residues. V lost 3 bases, J lost 4 bases, and 6 bases stayed unmatched. The CDR3: CASSSRLAGGGTGELFF. DNA for the CDR3: TGCGCCAGCAGCTCCCGACTAGCGGGGGGCGGCACCGGGGAGCTGTTTTTT.

This clone came up a few times. The V gene is TRBV5-4, the J gene TRBJ1-6; the D is unclear. CDR3 length: 12 residues. Germline values: CDR1 SGHNT, CDR2 YYREEE (reference sequence). V was cut by 1 base and J by 10 bases, with 6 bases left in between. The CDR3 sequence: CASSLSSSPLHF. The CDR3 DNA reads as TGTGCCAGCAGCTTGTCTTCCTCACCCCTCCACTTT.

The V call is TRBV7-2, the J call TRBJ2-4; TRBD1 matches 7 bases. The germline V gene has CDR1 SGHTA and CDR2 FQGNSA. This CDR3 is built from 16 residues. The ends lost 4 bases at V and 2 bases at J; junction bases unmatched: 8. CDR3 residues: CASSSPGTVTKNIQYF. CDR3 sequence (DNA): TGTGCCAGCAGCTCCCCGGGGACAGTAACCAAAAACATTCAGTACTTC. Full variable domain (rest looked up from reference TRBV7-2 and TRBJ2-4): GAGVSQSPSNKVTEKGKDVELRCDPISGHTALYWYRQSLGQGLEFLIYFQGNSAPDKSGLPSDRFSAERTGGSVSTLTIQRTQQEDSAVYLCASSSPGTVTKNIQYFGAGTRLSVL.

The CDR3 region is CASSVGTGGTGKAFF. The CDR3 region has the DNA TGTGCCAGCAGCGTAGGGACAGGAGGGACTGGGAAAGCTTTCTTT. The chain joins TRBV9 to TRBJ1-1; the match to TRBD1 covers 7 bases. The CDR3 contains 15 residues. CDR1 SGDLS and CDR2 YYNGEE come from the germline V gene. The V and J ends lost 0 bases and 9 bases, in that order; junction bases with no gene match: 11.

This chain links TRBV6-5 with TRBJ1-1, with 9 bases that match TRBD1. J lost 5 bases, V lost 6 bases, and 4 bases had no gene match. The CDR3 contains 13 residues. Germline CDR1 is MNHEY and CDR2 is SVGAGI. The CDR3 DNA reads as TGTGCCAGCAGCCCGGGACAGGGAACTGAAGCTTTCTTT. Translation gives CASSPGQGTEAFF.

The chain recombines TRBV30 with TRBJ2-7; 8 nucleotides match TRBD1. The CDR3 extends over 15 amino acids. V was clipped by 4 bases and J by 3 bases; unmatched bases: 11. The germline CDR1 and CDR2 sequences are GTSNPN and SVGIG (reference sequence). The CDR3, as DNA: TGTGCCTGGACCCACCCCGACAGGGGCGACTACGAGCAGTACTTC. Protein: CAWTHPDRGDYEQYF.

The rearrangement joins TRBV24-1 to TRBJ1-2; D might be TRBD1 (5 bases). V lost 4 bases, J lost 0 bases, and 5 bases lay in between. CDR1 is KGHDR and CDR2 is SFDVKD in the germline V gene. The CDR3 sequence is 13 residues long. CDR3 loop: CATSETANYGYTF. The CDR3 DNA reads TGTGCCACCAGTGAGACAGCTAACTATGGCTACACCTTC.

This chain joins TRBV5-1 and TRBJ2-7; a weak D match, TRBD1 (5 bases). Germline lookup yields CDR1 SGHRS and CDR2 YFSETQ. Trimming stripped 0 bases from V and 0 bases from J, with 10 bases between. This CDR3 region has 15 residues. This CDR3 reads CASSLGGSSSYEQYF. CDR3 in DNA: TGCGCCAGCAGCTTGGGGGGCTCTAGCTCCTACGAGCAGTACTTC.

The chain links TRBV6-5 to TRBJ1-6; 7 positions match TRBD1. Germline V gene sequence: CDR1 MNHEY, CDR2 SVGAGI. V shed 2 bases, J shed 8 bases, and the junction held 9 bases outside the gene matches. The CDR3 contains 16 residues. CDR3 in amino acids: CASSYDNRGNDSPLHF. For the CDR3, the DNA is TGTGCCAGCAGTTACGATAACAGGGGAAATGATTCACCCCTCCACTTT.